Shown below are 2 T cell receptor beta chains from a single sample sequenced in a study of T cells in Graves' hyperthyroidism and ophthalmopathy. Researchers took RNA transcripts and amplified the TCR beta CDR3 regions from them. First-round RT-PCR targeting the TCR CDR3 was performed with the HTBI primer set. Each CDR3 protein is one row after TCRdb ran MiXCR on the multiplex PCR reads. The sample lists about 560,000 distinct CDR3 sequences; 15% to 18% were seen once. Source material: blood. These receptors all come from a woman aged 30 to 39 with Graves' hyperthyroidism.

The chain recombines TRBV6-5 with TRBJ2-1; D unresolved. CDR3 length: 13 residues. The germline V gene has CDR1 MNHEY and CDR2 SVGAGI. V shed 3 bases and J shed 4 bases, with 7 bases lying between them. The CDR3, as DNA: TGTGCCAGCAGTTATACGCCGTACAATGAGCAGTTCTTC. It translates to CASSYTPYNEQFF.

This clonotype was observed many times. This sequence joins TRBV5-6 and TRBJ2-2; D possibly corresponds to TRBD2 (5 bases). The germline V and J ends were trimmed by 4 bases and 3 bases, with 16 bases remaining between them. Germline CDR1 SGHDT, CDR2 YYEEEE. The CDR3 sequence is 16 residues long. The CDR3 spells CASSTGTRQYTGELFF. CDR3 DNA sequence: TGTGCCAGCAGCACGGGAACGCGCCAATACACCGGGGAGCTGTTTTTT.